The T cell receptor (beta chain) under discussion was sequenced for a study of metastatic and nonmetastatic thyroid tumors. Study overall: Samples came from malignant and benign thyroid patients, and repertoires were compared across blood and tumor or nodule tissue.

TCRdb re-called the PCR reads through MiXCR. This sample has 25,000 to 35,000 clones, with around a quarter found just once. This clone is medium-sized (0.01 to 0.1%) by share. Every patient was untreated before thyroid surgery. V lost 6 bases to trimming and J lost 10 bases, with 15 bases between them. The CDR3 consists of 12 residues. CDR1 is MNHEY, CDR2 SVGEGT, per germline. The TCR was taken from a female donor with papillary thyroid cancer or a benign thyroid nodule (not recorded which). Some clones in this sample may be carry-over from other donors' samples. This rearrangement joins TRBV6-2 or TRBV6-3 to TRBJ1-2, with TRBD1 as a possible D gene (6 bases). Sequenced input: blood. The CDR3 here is CASRTGPLAYTF. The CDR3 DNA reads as TGTGCCAGCAGGACAGGACCGTTGGCCTACACCTTC.